Shown below are 5 T cell receptor beta chains from a single sample sequenced in a study of T-cell memory formation after mild COVID-19. TCRdb independently ran MiXCR on the 5' RACE reads; one entry per CDR3 protein. This table has approximately 290,000 distinct CDR3 sequences, roughly a fifth appearing once. What was sequenced was PBMCs or a T cell subset sorted from them (not recorded which). Receptors were obtained from a man between 18 and 35 years old who had mild COVID-19 (a few samples of this study predate the infection). Cell type and time point are not known.

The rearrangement joins TRBV14 to TRBJ2-5, with D tentatively TRBD2 (7 bases). The V gene's germline CDR1 is SGHDN and CDR2 FVKESK. V was clipped by 0 bases and J by 7 bases, with 18 bases between them. CDR3 length: 16 residues. CDR3 bases: TGTGCCAGCAGCCAAGATGGGGGGGCTCTCCGGGGGACCCAGTACTTC. It translates to CASSQDGGALRGTQYF.

Only a few counts were recorded for this clonotype. This chain connects TRBV12-3 or TRBV12-4 to TRBJ1-2; D gene unclear. The CDR3 loop spans 12 amino acids. V was pared by 5 bases and J by 4 bases, with 8 bases between. CDR3 in amino acids: CASSTGPYGYTF. The CDR3 DNA follows: TGTGCCAGCAGTACGGGTCCCTATGGCTACACCTTC.

This clonotype showed up just a few times. The chain uses TRBV7-3 and TRBJ2-3; D gene unclear. CDR1 is SGHTA and CDR2 is FQGTGA in the germline V gene. The CDR3 totals 14 residues. Trimming removed 8 bases from V and 5 bases from J, with 17 bases in between. This CDR3 reads CASSLLPGGDTQYF. CDR3 nucleotides: TGTGCCAGCTCCCTTCTCCCGGGCGGAGATACGCAGTATTTT. The whole variable domain, filled in from reference TRBV7-3 and TRBJ2-3, reads GAGVSQTPSNKVTEKGKYVELRCDPISGHTALYWYRQSLGQGPEFLIYFQGTGAADDSGLPNDRFFAVRPEGSVSTLKIQRTERGDSAVYLCASSLLPGGDTQYFGPGTRLTVL.

The rearrangement links TRBV6-1 to TRBJ1-2, with D hard to call. This CDR3 has 15 amino acids. CDR1 and CDR2 from the germline V gene are MNHNS and SASEGT. V shed 6 bases and J shed 4 bases, with 18 bases lying between them. CDR3 sequence: CASRVKPAGSYGYTF. CDR3 sequence (DNA): TGTGCCAGCAGAGTGAAGCCGGCAGGCTCCTATGGCTACACCTTC.

This clonotype has only a few counts. The chain is built from TRBV20-1 and TRBJ1-4, with unresolved D. The CDR3 consists of 12 residues. Trimming left V 0 bases short and J 8 bases short, with 7 bases between. In germline, CDR1 is DFQATT, CDR2 SNEGSKA (reference sequence). The CDR3, as DNA: TGCAGTGCTAGAGATGGTAGAGAAAAACTGTTTTTT. Its translation: CSARDGREKLFF.